The sequence of this T cell receptor beta chain was determined in a study of T cell responses to AZD1222 COVID-19 vaccine. Study at large: Pooled samples include second doses given at about 4 or 12 weeks. Study-wide results and caveats: The donors showed a predominance of white British ancestry and of females, with possible underestimation of clonal diversity. Only 6 or 7 individuals given AZD1222 were seropositive at baseline. Spike as a whole was targeted by vaccine-associated CD4 TCRs, dominant at 160-218 and 743-854.

TCRdb's table, derived via immunoSEQ multiplex PCR, lists solely in-frame clones and lacks some. The sample contains around 100,000 clones, around 86% of which appear only once. At least ten counts were recorded for this clone. Its specificity is unknown. The sample in question was peripheral blood, obtained on day 0 of AZD1222 vaccination. The sequence derives from an adult in good health.

The CDR3 is CASSLQAGPPRNEQFF. For the CDR3, the DNA is TGCGCCAGCAGCTTACAAGCGGGCCCTCCTCGAAATGAGCAGTTCTTC. The chain joins TRBV5-1 to TRBJ2-1; D is possibly TRBD2 (6 bases). Per the germline V gene, CDR1 is SGHRS and CDR2 is YFSETQ. The CDR3 consists of 16 residues. Trimming removed 2 bases from V and 7 bases from J, with 19 bases in between.